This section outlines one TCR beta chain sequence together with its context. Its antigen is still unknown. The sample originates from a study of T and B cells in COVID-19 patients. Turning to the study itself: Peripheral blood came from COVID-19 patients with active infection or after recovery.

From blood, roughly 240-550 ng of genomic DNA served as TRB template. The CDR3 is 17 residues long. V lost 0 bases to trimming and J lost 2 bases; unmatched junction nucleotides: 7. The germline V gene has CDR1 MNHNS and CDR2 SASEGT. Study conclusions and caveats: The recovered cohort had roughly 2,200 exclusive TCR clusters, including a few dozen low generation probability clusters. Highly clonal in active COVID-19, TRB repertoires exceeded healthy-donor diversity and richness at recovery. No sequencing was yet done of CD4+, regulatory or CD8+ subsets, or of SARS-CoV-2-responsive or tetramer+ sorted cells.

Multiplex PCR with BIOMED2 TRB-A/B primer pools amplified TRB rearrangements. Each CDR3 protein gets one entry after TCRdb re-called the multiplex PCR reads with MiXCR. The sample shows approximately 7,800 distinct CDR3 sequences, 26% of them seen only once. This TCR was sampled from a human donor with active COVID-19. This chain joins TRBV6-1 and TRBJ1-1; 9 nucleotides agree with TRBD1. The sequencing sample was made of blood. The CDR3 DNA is TGTGCCAGCAGTGAAGCGCGGACAGGGGACCCCAACACTGAAGCTTTCTTT. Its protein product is CASSEARTGDPNTEAFF.